This T cell receptor beta chain originates from a study of siplizumab effects on memory and regulatory T cells. Study-level points and caveats: With siplizumab, cumulative frequency of CD4+ memory-derived alloreactive sequences dropped significantly. Proliferating Tregs taken from siplizumab cultures were not shown to have a confirmed suppressive function. Assignment of a naive or memory phenotype failed for roughly 75-97% of the proliferating CD4+ or CD8+ clones.

With regard to this clone: The antigen remains undetermined.

Some clones are missing from TCRdb's copy, which holds only in-frame ones; the method was immunoSEQ multiplex PCR. The table has about 82,000 clones, approximately 88% seen once. The CDR3 is 15 residues long. CDR1 is SGHRS, CDR2 YFSETQ, per germline. V lost 2 bases to trimming and J lost 13 bases; unmatched junction nucleotides: 10. Sequencing was performed on Tregs sorted from blood. The clonotype comes from a human donor in good health. The rearrangement joins TRBV5-1 to TRBJ1-6; 9 nucleotides match TRBD1. CDR3 amino acids: CASSLQGTGSNPLHF. CDR3 DNA sequence: TGCGCCAGCAGCTTACAGGGGACAGGGTCGAATCCCCTCCACTTT.